The 10 T cell receptor beta chains given below trace back to one sample, sequenced in a study of regulatory T cells in long-lasting Graves disease. Investigators prepared the TCR beta libraries by applying iRepertoire HTBI primers and Arm-PCR of CDR3 regions. TCRdb re-called the multiplex PCR reads through MiXCR, storing one row per CDR3 protein. The table has hundreds of thousands of distinct CDR3 sequences, around 15% seen once. Time point: newly diagnosed GD, antithyroid drugs for less than 3 months. PBMC RNA served as the TCR library source. The same data also contributed to another study, on T cells in Graves' hyperthyroidism and ophthalmopathy.

This sample comprised peripheral blood mononuclear cells (PBMCs), obtained at new diagnosis, from a patient treated with antithyroid drugs. These receptors originate from a woman in her twenties or thirties with Graves disease.

The sample holds a few counts of this clonotype. The genes are TRBV2 and TRBJ2-1, with TRBD2 matching over 12 bases. Per germline, CDR1 SNHLY and CDR2 FYNNEI. The CDR3 is made up of 15 amino acids. V shed 4 bases, J shed 7 bases, and the junction held 5 bases outside the gene matches. This CDR3 is CASSGGTSGLNEQFF. The CDR3 bases are TGTGCCAGCAGTGGGGGGACTAGCGGGTTGAATGAGCAGTTCTTC.

This chain joins TRBV2 and TRBJ1-2; D gene ambiguous. The germline V gene has CDR1 SNHLY and CDR2 FYNNEI. This CDR3 contains 14 residues. V was shortened by 6 bases and J by 2 bases, with 13 bases between the two germline ends. The CDR3 sequence is CASRHRDFNYGYTF. DNA for the CDR3: TGTGCCAGCAGGCACCGGGATTTCAACTATGGCTACACCTTC. The complete variable domain, with remaining parts taken from reference TRBV2 and TRBJ1-2, reads EPEVTQTPSHQVTQMGQEVILRCVPISNHLYFYWYRQILGQKVEFLVSFYNNEISEKSEIFDDQFSVERPDGSNFTLKIRSTKLEDSAMYFCASRHRDFNYGYTFGSGTRLTVV.

Of note for this clonotype: Since the CDR3 does not end with the conserved phenylalanine or tryptophan, this likely comes from a read error. V gene TRBV7-9 combines with J gene TRBJ2-1; 14 nucleotides line up with TRBD2. Germline V lookup: CDR1 SEHNR, CDR2 FQNEAQ (reference sequence). CDR3 size: 18 residues. V dropped 1 base and J dropped 8; count of bases not matched to a gene: 10. The CDR3 region is CASSLVVGTSGSWHEQFL. DNA for the CDR3: TGTGCCAGCAGCTTAGTAGTGGGGACTAGCGGGAGCTGGCATGAGCAGTTCCTC.

The table lists this clonotype with a few counts. The rearrangement uses TRBV4-2 and TRBJ2-2; 9 bases agree with TRBD2. V lost 1 base to trimming and J lost 7 bases; unmatched junction nucleotides: 4. CDR1 LGHNA and CDR2 YNFKEQ come from the germline V gene. This CDR3 is built from 15 residues. The DNA for the CDR3 is TGTGCCAGCAGCCAAGGTAGCGGGAGTGGCGGGGAGCTGTTTTTT. Residues: CASSQGSGSGGELFF.

The chain carries TRBV28 and TRBJ2-7; TRBD1 might be the D (6 bases). The CDR3 contains 13 residues. Trimming cost V 7 bases and J 4 bases, with 14 bases left between them. Germline V gene data show CDR1 as MDHEN and CDR2 as SYDVKM. In DNA form, the CDR3 reads TGTGCCAGCATAAGACAGGAACCTTACGAGCAGTACTTC. Translation gives CASIRQEPYEQYF.

The chain links TRBV11-2 to TRBJ1-3; unclear D gene. Germline loops: CDR1 SGHAT, CDR2 FQNNGV. V lost 7 bases to trimming and J lost 2 bases, with 6 bases between them. The CDR3 spans 12 residues. CDR3 region: CASTSTGNTIYF. Here the CDR3 DNA reads TGTGCCAGCACCTCAACTGGAAACACCATATATTTT.

This clonotype was picked up a small number of times. V is TRBV6-1 and J is TRBJ2-1; 11 nucleotides agree with TRBD2. The V and J ends lost 7 bases and 9 bases, in that order; junction bases with no gene match: 11. The CDR3 totals 15 residues. Germline CDR1 reads MNHNS; CDR2 reads SASEGT. The CDR3 nucleotides read TGTGCCAGCACCACGGGGACTAGCGGCGTCGGTGAGCAGTTCTTC. It yields the protein CASTTGTSGVGEQFF.

This clonotype was recorded only once. Since a much larger clone is just one base distant, this may be a read error. The chain recombines TRBV28 with TRBJ2-7; weak D call: TRBD2 (7 bases). V shed 5 bases and J shed 0 bases, with 20 bases lying between them. CDR3 size: 17 residues. Per the germline V gene, CDR1 is MDHEN and CDR2 is SYDVKM. CDR3 region: CASSDATGGSSSYEQYF. Here the CDR3 DNA reads TGTGCCAGCAGTGACGCGACGGGGGGCTCGAGCTCCTACGAGCAGTACTTC.

Only a few counts were recorded for this clonotype. The CDR3 spells CSARGTLHEQFF. CDR3 coding DNA: TGCAGTGCTAGGGGGACACTCCATGAGCAGTTCTTC. The chain uses TRBV20-1 and TRBJ2-1, with D perhaps TRBD1 (6 bases). V was clipped by 3 bases and J by 8 bases, with 11 bases between them. This CDR3 spans 12 amino acids. Germline V lookup: CDR1 DFQATT, CDR2 SNEGSKA (reference sequence).

This clonotype was counted ten times or more. The genes are TRBV7-2 and TRBJ2-2; 12 bases align to TRBD2. The CDR3 covers 17 residues. The V gene end was trimmed by 4 bases and the J gene end by 3 bases; junction bases not matched to a gene: 6. Per the germline V gene, CDR1 is SGHTA and CDR2 is FQGNSA. The CDR3 DNA sequence: TGTGCCAGCAGCTCAACCGGACTAGCGGGGTACACCGGGGAGCTGTTTTTT. Translation gives CASSSTGLAGYTGELFF.